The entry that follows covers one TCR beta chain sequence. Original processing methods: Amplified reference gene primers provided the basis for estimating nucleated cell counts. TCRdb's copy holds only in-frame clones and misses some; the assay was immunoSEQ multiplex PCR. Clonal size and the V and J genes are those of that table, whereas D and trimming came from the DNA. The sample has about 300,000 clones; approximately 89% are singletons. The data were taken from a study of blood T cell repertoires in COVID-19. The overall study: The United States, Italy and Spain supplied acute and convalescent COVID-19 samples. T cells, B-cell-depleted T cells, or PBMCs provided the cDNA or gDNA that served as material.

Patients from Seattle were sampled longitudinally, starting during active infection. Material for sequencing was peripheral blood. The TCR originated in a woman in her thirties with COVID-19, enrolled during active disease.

The CDR3 protein is CASSLGAGTDTQYF. The DNA for the CDR3 is TGTGCCAGCAGTTTGGGGGCAGGAACAGATACGCAGTATTTT. The chain links TRBV3-1 (or the pseudogene TRBV3-2) to TRBJ2-3; D might be TRBD1 (6 bases). The CDR3 loop spans 14 amino acids. Germline CDR1 reads LGHDT; CDR2 reads YNNKEL (reference sequence). Trimming took 6 bases from V and 3 from J, leaving 13 bases between them.